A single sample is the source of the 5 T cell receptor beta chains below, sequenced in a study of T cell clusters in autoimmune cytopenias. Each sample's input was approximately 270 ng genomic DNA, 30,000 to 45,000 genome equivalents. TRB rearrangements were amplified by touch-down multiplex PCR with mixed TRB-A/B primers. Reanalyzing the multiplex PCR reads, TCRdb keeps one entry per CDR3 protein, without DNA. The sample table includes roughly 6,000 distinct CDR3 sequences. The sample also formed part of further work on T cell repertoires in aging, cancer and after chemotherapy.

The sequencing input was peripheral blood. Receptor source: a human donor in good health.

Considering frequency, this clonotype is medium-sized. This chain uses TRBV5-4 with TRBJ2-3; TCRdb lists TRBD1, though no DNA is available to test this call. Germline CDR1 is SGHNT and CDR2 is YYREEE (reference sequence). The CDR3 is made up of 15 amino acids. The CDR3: CASSRGGFSTDTQYF.

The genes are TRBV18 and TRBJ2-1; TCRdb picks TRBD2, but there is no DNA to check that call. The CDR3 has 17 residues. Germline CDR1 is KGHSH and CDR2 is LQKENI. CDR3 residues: CASSPPASGRARNEQFF.

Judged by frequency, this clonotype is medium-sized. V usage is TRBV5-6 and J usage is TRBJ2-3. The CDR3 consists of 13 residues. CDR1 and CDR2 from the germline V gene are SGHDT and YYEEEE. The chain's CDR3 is CASSLDRTDTQYF.

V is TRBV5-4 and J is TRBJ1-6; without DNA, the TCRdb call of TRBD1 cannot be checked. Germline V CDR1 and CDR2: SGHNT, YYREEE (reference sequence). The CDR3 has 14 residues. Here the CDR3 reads CASSLTGGETPLHF.

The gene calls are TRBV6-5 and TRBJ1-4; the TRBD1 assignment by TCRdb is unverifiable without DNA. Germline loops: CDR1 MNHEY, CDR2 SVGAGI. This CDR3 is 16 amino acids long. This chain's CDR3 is CASSEVIQAGNEKLFF.